The 15 T cell receptor beta chains presented below share a single source sample, sequenced in a study of blood T cell repertoires in COVID-19. The protocol was immunoSEQ multiplex PCR, while the TCRdb copy is restricted to in-frame clones and leaves out a portion. The sample carries around 23,000 clones, around 89% recorded once. Sequencing was done on a sample of peripheral blood. The source of these receptors is a man between 65 and 85 years old with active COVID-19.

The table lists this clone with a count of one. This chain links TRBV7-2 with TRBJ1-4; D gene unclear. The CDR3 length is 14 residues. V dropped 6 bases and J dropped 7 bases, with 15 bases sitting between them. Germline values: CDR1 SGHTA, CDR2 FQGNSA. Here the CDR3 reads CASSKGVGGEKLFF. The DNA for the CDR3 is TGTGCCAGCAGTAAGGGAGTCGGAGGTGAAAAACTGTTTTTT. The variable domain in full, with the rest retrieved from reference TRBV7-2 and TRBJ1-4, is GAGVSQSPSNKVTEKGKDVELRCDPISGHTALYWYRQSLGQGLEFLIYFQGNSAPDKSGLPSDRFSAERTGGSVSTLTIQRTQQEDSAVYLCASSKGVGGEKLFFGSGTQLSVL.

The DNA of the CDR3 is TGTGCCAGCAGCTTGGGGACAGGGTCCTACGAGCAGTACTTC. Translation: CASSLGTGSYEQYF. This sequence joins TRBV11-2 and TRBJ2-7; 9 nucleotides agree with TRBD1. J lost 1 base, V lost 3 bases, and 1 base had no gene match. CDR1 and CDR2 (germline): SGHAT, FQNNGV. The CDR3 totals 14 residues.

V gene TRBV5-4 combines with J gene TRBJ2-1, with D possibly TRBD2 on 7 matching bases. The CDR3 is 19 residues long. Deletions cut 0 bases from V and 5 bases from J, with 24 bases between. The germline V gene encodes CDR1 SGHNT and CDR2 YYREEE (reference sequence). This CDR3 reads CASSLGGGGAAGLNNEQFF. The CDR3 DNA reads as TGTGCCAGCAGCTTGGGAGGAGGGGGGGCCGCGGGCCTTAACAATGAGCAGTTCTTC. The whole variable domain, filled in from reference TRBV5-4 and TRBJ2-1, reads ETGVTQSPTHLIKTRGQQVTLRCSSQSGHNTVSWYQQALGQGPQFIFQYYREEENGRGNFPPRFSGLQFPNYSSELNVNALELDDSALYLCASSLGGGGAAGLNNEQFFGPGTRLTVL.

The chain uses TRBV3-1 (or the pseudogene TRBV3-2) and TRBJ1-4; a possible D gene is TRBD1 (5 bases). The CDR3 extends over 20 amino acids. The V and J ends lost 1 base and 3 bases respectively, with 24 bases between them. Germline assignment: CDR1 LGHDT and CDR2 YNNKEL (reference sequence). This CDR3 reads CASSQAGGSHFPRANEKLFF. CDR3 sequence (DNA): TGTGCCAGCAGCCAAGCGGGGGGATCACACTTTCCGAGGGCTAATGAAAAACTGTTTTTT.

The chain joins TRBV9 to TRBJ2-3, with 11 positions matching TRBD2. CDR3 length equals 17 residues. V lost 0 bases and J lost 3; bases outside the gene matches: 6. CDR1 SGDLS and CDR2 YYNGEE come from the germline V gene. The CDR3 DNA follows: TGTGCCAGCAGCGTAGTGACTAGCGGGGCCCCTACAGATACGCAGTATTTT. It translates to CASSVVTSGAPTDTQYF.

The chain uses TRBV5-5 and TRBJ2-3; 7 bases are a match to TRBD2. J gave up 6 bases and V 4 bases, and 8 bases lay outside the gene matches. The CDR3 runs 14 residues. CDR1 is SGHKS, CDR2 YYEKEE, per germline (reference sequence). The CDR3: CASSLGGFRDTQYF. DNA of the CDR3: TGTGCCAGCAGCCTCGGGGGGTTTCGCGATACGCAGTATTTT.

The chain recombines TRBV5-4 with TRBJ1-2, with a possible D match to TRBD1 (6 bases). Germline V lookup: CDR1 SGHNT, CDR2 YYREEE (reference sequence). V lost 1 base and J lost 0, with 10 bases in between. The CDR3 is 15 residues long. CDR3 sequence (DNA): TGTGCCAGCAGCTTGTGGGGGACATCTAACTATGGCTACACCTTC. It translates to CASSLWGTSNYGYTF.

The rearrangement links TRBV30 to TRBJ1-6; 7 bases match TRBD1. CDR1 is GTSNPN and CDR2 is SVGIG in the germline V gene (reference sequence). CDR3 length: 16 amino acids. The V segment lost 3 bases and the J segment 5 bases; nucleotides outside the gene matches: 10. In DNA, the CDR3 is TGTGCCTGGAGGATTTCGGGGGGGACAGATAATTCACCCCTCCACTTT. It yields the protein CAWRISGGTDNSPLHF.

The chain joins TRBV4-1 to TRBJ2-1; 11 nucleotides match TRBD2. This CDR3 is 15 amino acids long. The J segment lost 14 bases and the V segment lost 1 base, leaving 10 bases of the junction unmatched. CDR1 and CDR2 (germline): MGHRA, YSYEKL. The CDR3 DNA reads as TGCGCCAGCAGCCAAGGGGAGACTAGCGGGAAGAGGGAGTTCTTC. Amino acid sequence: CASSQGETSGKREFF.

The V call is TRBV21-1, the J call TRBJ2-5; the table assigns TRBD1, which was not confirmed against the DNA. TRBV21-1 is an annotated pseudogene. The CDR3 is made up of 20 amino acids. CDR3 sequence (DNA): TGTGCCAGCAGCAAAGACCGACGGTGCCAATCCGGACAGGGCCAAGAGACCCAGTACTTC. Translating it yields CASSKDRRCQSGQGQETQYF.

The genes are TRBV2 and TRBJ2-3; D not resolved. V dropped 1 base and J dropped 5 bases, with 10 bases sitting between them. Per germline, CDR1 SNHLY and CDR2 FYNNEI. This CDR3 is built from 14 residues. As DNA, the CDR3 is TGTGCCAGCAGTGAAGTGGTAGTGATAGATACGCAGTATTTT. This sequence encodes CASSEVVVIDTQYF.

This clone appeared once. V gene TRBV7-9 combines with J gene TRBJ2-3, with TRBD1 matching 9 bases. The germline CDR1 and CDR2 sequences are SEHNR and FQNEAQ (reference sequence). The trim removed 7 bases at V and 0 bases at J, leaving 2 bases unmatched. CDR3 length equals 14 residues. Here the CDR3 reads CASTGQGSTDTQYF. For the CDR3, the DNA is TGTGCCAGCACGGGACAGGGAAGCACAGATACGCAGTATTTT.

This rearrangement joins TRBV6-5 to TRBJ2-7, with TRBD2 matching 8 bases. Trimming at V came to 6 bases and at J to 4 bases, leaving 5 bases not matched to a gene. CDR1 and CDR2 from the germline V gene are MNHEY and SVGAGI. The CDR3 loop spans 13 amino acids. The CDR3 DNA is TGTGCCAGCAGGCCGGGAGGGGCATACGAGCAGTACTTC. Its protein product is CASRPGGAYEQYF.

This rearrangement joins TRBV7-3 to TRBJ1-1; perhaps TRBD1 as D (5 bases). The CDR3 consists of 16 residues. Germline V gives CDR1 SGHTA, CDR2 FQGTGA. V was shortened by 5 bases and J by 5 bases, with 21 bases between the two germline ends. CDR3 amino acids: CASSLSLGLANTEAFF. DNA of the CDR3: TGTGCCAGCAGCCTCTCCTTGGGACTGGCGAATACTGAAGCTTTCTTT.

The J gene is TRBJ2-5, the V gene TRBV7-2; 12 nucleotides agree with TRBD2. The J segment lost 9 bases and the V segment lost 4 bases, leaving 9 bases of the junction unmatched. Germline V gives CDR1 SGHTA, CDR2 FQGNSA. The CDR3 is made up of 15 amino acids. DNA of the CDR3: TGTGCCAGCAGCTCGACGACTAGCGGGAGTCCGGCCCAGTACTTC. It yields the protein CASSSTTSGSPAQYF.